Described below is a single T cell receptor (beta chain) sequence and its context. This record belongs to a study of blood T cell repertoires in COVID-19. Study overall: Nucleic acid was either cDNA or gDNA, and it came from T cells, B-cell-depleted T cells, or PBMCs.

Original data processing: Amplification with reference gene primers provided the estimates of nucleated cell counts. The data were produced by immunoSEQ multiplex PCR, yet TCRdb's version contains in-frame clones alone and is incomplete. V and J calls and clone size are those listed in that table; D and trimming were worked out from the DNA. Here the sample spans under 85,000 clones, under 80% being singletons. Germline V gene data show CDR1 as SGHRS and CDR2 as YFSETQ. This CDR3 spans 16 amino acids. Trimming removed 0 bases from V and 1 base from J; junction bases left unmatched: 6. The chain recombines TRBV5-1 with TRBJ2-7; 8 positions match TRBD2. This sequence was found in a human donor in a cohort sampled during active COVID-19. Specimen: peripheral blood. CDR3 in DNA: TGCGCCAGCAGCTTGGCCGCCAGCGGGGGTTCCTACGAGCAGTACTTC. It encodes CASSLAASGGSYEQYF.